The 13 T cell receptor beta chains below were found in one sample sequenced in a study of naive and memory T cell subsets. An equimolar mix of two oligonucleotides served as the beta constant-region primer for TRBC1 and TRBC2. TCRdb recomputed calls from the UMI-ligation and nested PCR reads with MiXCR, one row per CDR3 protein. Among approximately 21,000 distinct CDR3 sequences, roughly 11% were seen once, and the ten largest hold around 18%. Sample: central memory CD8+ T cells from blood. The receptors were gathered from a human donor in good health.

The J gene is TRBJ2-1, the V gene TRBV28; tentative D call: TRBD2 (6 bases). This CDR3 has 16 amino acids. V dropped 5 bases and J dropped 2 bases, with 16 bases sitting between them. The germline gives CDR1 MDHEN, CDR2 SYDVKM. This chain's CDR3 is CASSTPRGIAYNEQFF. The CDR3 DNA follows: TGTGCCAGCAGTACCCCTCGGGGGATCGCCTACAATGAGCAGTTCTTC. The whole variable domain, filled in from reference TRBV28 and TRBJ2-1, reads DVKVTQSSRYLVKRTGEKVFLECVQDMDHENMFWYRQDPGLGLRLIYFSYDVKMKEKGDIPEGYSVSREKKERFSLILESASTNQTSMYLCASSTPRGIAYNEQFFGPGTRLTVL.

The chain is built from TRBV5-4 and TRBJ2-1; TRBD2 might be the D (6 bases). From germline, CDR1 is SGHNT and CDR2 YYREEE (reference sequence). The CDR3 spans 15 residues. The V end was cut by 3 bases, the J end by 4 bases, with 14 bases between. The CDR3 DNA reads as TGTGCCAGCAGCTATAGGGAGGACCAGTACAATGAGCAGTTCTTC. Translating gives CASSYREDQYNEQFF.

This clonotype was detected only a few times. The rearrangement joins TRBV29-1 to TRBJ2-5; 14 bases are shared with TRBD2. The V and J ends lost 0 bases and 5 bases, in that order; junction bases with no gene match: 5. Per germline, CDR1 SQVTM and CDR2 ANQGSEA. The CDR3 has 16 amino acids. The CDR3 sequence: CSVEDPGLAGVETQYF. CDR3 DNA: TGCAGCGTTGAAGATCCGGGACTAGCGGGAGTGGAGACCCAGTACTTC. Variable domain in full (rest from reference TRBV29-1 and TRBJ2-5): SAVISQKPSRDICQRGTSLTIQCQVDSQVTMMFWYRQQPGQSLTLIATANQGSEATYESGFVIDKFPISRPNLTFSTLTVSNMSPEDSSIYLCSVEDPGLAGVETQYFGPGTRLLVL.

This clonotype was recorded many times. This sequence joins TRBV28 and TRBJ2-5, with 9 bases fitting TRBD2. CDR1 is MDHEN, CDR2 SYDVKM, per germline. CDR3 length: 16 amino acids. J was trimmed by 5 bases and V by 7 bases; bases with no gene match: 14. The CDR3 DNA is TGTGCCAGCACTAGCGGGGCCGGGGGGCGTTTTGAGACCCAGTACTTC. This sequence encodes CASTSGAGGRFETQYF.

This sequence joins TRBV5-6 and TRBJ2-7; 10 positions agree with TRBD2. Germline CDR1 and CDR2: SGHDT and YYEEEE. The CDR3 is 16 residues long. The V segment lost 4 bases and the J segment 7 bases; nucleotides outside the gene matches: 14. The CDR3 DNA follows: TGTGCCAGCAGCCGAGGGGCTGCTAGCGGGAGTATAGAGCAGTACTTC. Amino acids: CASSRGAASGSIEQYF.

This clonotype turned up a few times. V is TRBV10-3 and J is TRBJ1-2, with D maybe TRBD1 (6 bases). The CDR3 loop spans 13 amino acids. The V and J ends lost 4 bases and 4 bases respectively, with 10 bases between them. Germline V gene sequence: CDR1 ENHRY, CDR2 SYGVKD. DNA for the CDR3: TGTGCCATCAGTGGAAGGGGGGGCTATGGCTACACCTTC. It is translated as CAISGRGGYGYTF.

This clonotype is termed large. The V and J genes are TRBV29-1 and TRBJ1-1; no definite D call. In germline, CDR1 is SQVTM, CDR2 ANQGSEA. The CDR3 totals 11 residues. V was clipped by 4 bases and J by 4 bases, with 7 bases between them. The CDR3 nucleotides are TGCAGCGTTGGTCGCAGCACTGAAGCTTTCTTT. This codes for CSVGRSTEAFF.

The rearrangement joins TRBV7-8 to TRBJ2-3; TRBD2 matches 15 bases. In germline, CDR1 is SGHVS, CDR2 FQNEAQ. V was pared by 5 bases and J by 5 bases, with 5 bases of the junction left unmatched. The length of the CDR3 is 16 residues. The CDR3 nucleotides are TGTGCCAGCAGCCCCGGGACTAGCGGGAGGTTAGATACGCAGTATTTT. Its protein product is CASSPGTSGRLDTQYF.

This clonotype was counted ten times or more. J is TRBJ2-1 and V is TRBV9; TRBD2 aligns across 13 bases. The germline V gene has CDR1 SGDLS and CDR2 YYNGEE. The CDR3 covers 17 residues. The J segment lost 9 bases and the V segment lost 3 bases, leaving 12 bases of the junction unmatched. CDR3 nucleotide sequence: TGTGCCAGCAGCGCGCCGGGACTAGCGGGGAGTTTAGGTGAGCAGTTCTTC. Translating it yields CASSAPGLAGSLGEQFF.

The chain combines TRBV9 with TRBJ2-6; tentative D call: TRBD1 (6 bases). V was clipped by 4 bases and J by 0 bases, with 20 bases between them. CDR1 is SGDLS, CDR2 YYNGEE, per germline. The CDR3 contains 19 residues. This CDR3 is CASSPPEDSARSGANVLTF. In DNA, the CDR3 is TGTGCCAGCAGCCCCCCAGAGGACAGCGCTCGCTCTGGGGCCAACGTCCTGACTTTC.

Judged by abundance, this clonotype is medium-sized. The CDR3 region has the DNA TGTGCCAGCAGTTTAACCACCGGGACGGGCGACTCTGGGGCCAACGTCCTGACTTTC. The encoded protein is CASSLTTGTGDSGANVLTF. The chain carries TRBV7-9 and TRBJ2-6; D may be TRBD1 or TRBD2 (5 bases each). V lost 6 bases to trimming and J lost 0 bases, with 21 bases between them. This CDR3 spans 19 amino acids. CDR1 SEHNR and CDR2 FQNEAQ come from the germline V gene (reference sequence).

This sequence joins TRBV10-3 and TRBJ2-1, with 10 bases matching TRBD1. The CDR3 sequence is 15 residues long. Germline CDR1 ENHRY, CDR2 SYGVKD. V was pared by 5 bases and J by 5 bases, with 6 bases of the junction left unmatched. The CDR3: CAISQRTGGDNEQFF. DNA of the CDR3: TGTGCCATCAGTCAACGGACAGGGGGGGACAATGAGCAGTTCTTC.

CDR3 sequence (DNA): TGTGCCAGCAGCTTCTACGGTAGCCCACTCCAAGAGACCCAGTACTTC. Encoded protein: CASSFYGSPLQETQYF. The V call is TRBV11-1, the J call TRBJ2-5; D not resolved. The V and J ends lost 3 bases and 1 base respectively, with 15 bases between them. Germline CDR1 and CDR2: SGHAT and FQDESV (reference sequence). The CDR3 totals 16 residues.